This record looks at one T cell receptor (beta chain) sequence and its context. Its antigen is undetermined. PCR was performed using 60 Vbeta and 13 Jbeta primers. Generated by immunoSEQ multiplex PCR, the TCRdb table keeps only in-frame clones and is missing some. The sample lists around 150,000 clones; 70% to 80% were seen once. These data come from a study of cytomegalovirus exposure and HLA in healthy donors. Study-level points and caveats: A later analysis showed that HLA-associated TCR beta chains had undergone more clonal expansion than equally common others.

The CDR3 runs 16 residues. Germline lookup yields CDR1 SGHRS and CDR2 YFSETQ. With 1 base clipped from V and 6 bases from J, the junction kept 9 bases outside the gene matches. This receptor was obtained from a man aged 45-65 years in good health and CMV-seropositive. The chain combines TRBV5-1 with TRBJ2-1, with TRBD2 matching over 8 bases. The specimen was PBMCs. CDR3 in amino acids: CASSLKLAAAPNEQFF. The CDR3 DNA sequence: TGCGCCAGCAGCTTGAAACTAGCGGCCGCCCCCAATGAGCAGTTCTTC.